One sample yielded the 30 T cell receptor beta chains listed below, sequenced in a study of blood T cell dynamics during melanoma immunotherapy. The method was immunoSEQ multiplex PCR; TCRdb's version includes in-frame clones alone and lacks a portion of them. Among over 13,000 clones listed, about 84% were seen once. Time point denoted: pre-treatment baseline. Here the sequenced sample was blood, taken from a patient treated with checkpoint blockade. The receptors were gathered from a human donor with melanoma.

In its sample, this clone was seen once. The chain uses TRBV5-1 and TRBJ2-7, with a possible D match to TRBD2 (6 bases). The CDR3 sequence is 16 residues long. The V end lost 1 base, the J end lost 7 bases, and 21 bases lay between the germline ends. Germline-derived CDR1 and CDR2 are SGHRS and YFSETQ. This CDR3 reads CASSLYPPGLTTEQYF. CDR3 nucleotides: TGCGCCAGCAGCTTGTATCCCCCGGGACTTACTACGGAGCAGTACTTC.

This clone rates as medium-sized. The chain has TRBV28 and TRBJ1-1; TRBD1 agrees at 7 bases. In germline, CDR1 is MDHEN, CDR2 SYDVKM. The length of the CDR3 is 15 residues. After removal of 5 bases from V and 0 bases from J, the junction contained 6 bases not matched to a gene. The CDR3 protein is CASSQRDSLNTEAFF. Here the CDR3 DNA reads TGTGCCAGCAGTCAGCGGGACAGTCTGAACACTGAAGCTTTCTTT.

The J gene is TRBJ2-2, the V gene TRBV9, with a possible D match to TRBD1 (6 bases). CDR1 is SGDLS, CDR2 YYNGEE, per germline. The CDR3 covers 17 residues. The germline V and J ends were trimmed by 1 base and 3 bases, with 16 bases remaining between them. CDR3 residues: CASSVLAGVSDTGELFF. CDR3 in DNA: TGTGCCAGCAGCGTACTGGCAGGGGTCTCGGACACCGGGGAGCTGTTTTTT. The full variable domain, with the rest looked up from reference TRBV9 and TRBJ2-2, is DSGVTQTPKHLITATGQRVTLRCSPRSGDLSVYWYQQSLDQGLQFLIQYYNGEERAKGNILERFSAQQFPDLHSELNLSSLELGDSALYFCASSVLAGVSDTGELFFGEGSRLTVL.

This chain uses TRBV6-5 with TRBJ2-7, with TRBD2 as a possible D gene (7 bases). The germline V and J ends were trimmed by 8 bases and 7 bases, with 15 bases remaining between them. Germline assignment: CDR1 MNHEY and CDR2 SVGAGI. CDR3 length: 12 residues. The CDR3 region is CASSMRGGEQYF. CDR3 sequence (DNA): TGTGCCAGCTCGATGAGGGGGGGAGAGCAGTACTTC.

The chain combines TRBV11-2 with TRBJ2-3; D possibly matches TRBD1 or TRBD2 (5 bases each). This CDR3 has 16 amino acids. Germline-derived CDR1 and CDR2 are SGHAT and FQNNGV. Trimming removed 0 bases from V and 6 bases from J, with 16 bases in between. CDR3 protein: CASSLDLGTAVDTQYF. The CDR3 bases are TGTGCCAGCAGCTTAGATCTAGGGACGGCCGTGGATACGCAGTATTTT.

This chain connects TRBV23-1 to TRBJ2-2, with D unresolved. TRBV23-1 is known as an ORF, though its function is uncertain. The CDR3 loop spans 16 amino acids. Deletions cut 5 bases from V and 2 bases from J, with 15 bases between. DNA for the CDR3: TGCGCCAGCAGTGCCCGGTGTCAGACTAACACCGGGGAGCTGTTTTTT. Protein product: CASSARCQTNTGELFF.

CDR3 nucleotides: TGTGCCAGCAGTTATAATACGGGAACCAAAAACATTCAGTACTTC. As protein: CASSYNTGTKNIQYF. The V call is TRBV2, the J call TRBJ2-4; a weak D match, TRBD2 (5 bases). This CDR3 comprises 15 residues. V was pared by 5 bases and J by 2 bases, with 13 bases between. Germline assignment: CDR1 SNHLY and CDR2 FYNNEI. The whole variable domain, remainder taken from reference TRBV2 and TRBJ2-4, is EPEVTQTPSHQVTQMGQEVILRCVPISNHLYFYWYRQILGQKVEFLVSFYNNEISEKSEIFDDQFSVERPDGSNFTLKIRSTKLEDSAMYFCASSYNTGTKNIQYFGAGTRLSVL.

This sequence joins TRBV11-2 and TRBJ2-5, with D possibly matching TRBD2 (7 bases). Germline CDR1 SGHAT, CDR2 FQNNGV. Trimming stripped 3 bases from V and 4 bases from J, with 15 bases between. This CDR3 has 15 amino acids. The CDR3 DNA is TGTGCCAGCAGCTTTGGGGGGGGGCCGGCAGAGACCCAGTACTTC. It encodes CASSFGGGPAETQYF.

The chain employs TRBV18 and TRBJ2-7; D is unresolved. Germline V gene lookup returns CDR1 KGHSH and CDR2 LQKENI. Trimming took off 2 bases at V and 3 bases at J, with 11 bases between the two ends. CDR3 length: 14 amino acids. The CDR3 DNA reads as TGTGCCAGCTCACCAAGTTCCCCAAACTACGAGCAGTACTTC. Protein product: CASSPSSPNYEQYF. Variable domain in full (rest from reference TRBV18 and TRBJ2-7): NAGVMQNPRHLVRRRGQEARLRCSPMKGHSHVYWYRQLPEEGLKFMVYLQKENIIDESGMPKERFSAEFPKEGPSILRIQQVVRGDSAAYFCASSPSSPNYEQYFGPGTRLTVT.

The chain carries TRBV27 and TRBJ1-1; D is unclear. Germline V gene data show CDR1 as MNHEY and CDR2 as SMNVEV (reference sequence). The CDR3 consists of 16 residues. Trimming took off 4 bases at V and 4 bases at J, with 19 bases between the two ends. CDR3 sequence: CASSSLKGILGTEAFF. CDR3 DNA: TGTGCCAGCAGTTCATTAAAAGGAATATTGGGCACTGAAGCTTTCTTT.

The V call is TRBV7-6, the J call TRBJ1-5; D might be TRBD1 (6 bases). Looked up from germline, CDR1 is SGHVS and CDR2 is FNYEAQ. The V end was cut by 5 bases, the J end by 4 bases, with 12 bases between. This CDR3 is 14 amino acids long. The DNA of the CDR3 is TGTGCCAGCAGCCCAGGGGTTGGTAATCAGCCCCAGCATTTT. This translates into CASSPGVGNQPQHF.

This chain links TRBV4-1 with TRBJ1-5, with a tentative D call TRBD1 (6 bases). CDR3 size: 15 residues. The germline CDR1 and CDR2 sequences are MGHRA and YSYEKL. Trimming removed 0 bases from V and 6 bases from J, with 12 bases in between. The CDR3 DNA is TGCGCCAGCAGCCAAGATGCAGGGGTAGGTCAGCCCCAGCATTTT. Protein: CASSQDAGVGQPQHF.

The gene calls are TRBV6-1 and TRBJ1-2; D is unresolved. This CDR3 has 12 amino acids. Germline V gene sequence: CDR1 MNHNS, CDR2 SASEGT. Between the trimmed V and J ends, which lost 7 bases and 5 bases, there was a span of 11 bases. The CDR3, as DNA: TGTGCCAGCACGGTTAAAGGTTATGGCTACACCTTC. Its protein is CASTVKGYGYTF.

The chain uses TRBV6-5 and TRBJ1-6; D is unclear. The CDR3 has 13 amino acids. Trimming pared 5 bases from V and 6 bases from J, leaving 8 bases between. Germline assignment: CDR1 MNHEY and CDR2 SVGAGI. CDR3 in amino acids: CASSTTSNSPLHF. The CDR3 coding sequence is TGTGCCAGCAGTACGACAAGTAATTCACCCCTCCACTTT.

This clone was seen more than once but under ten times. The chain carries TRBV7-6 and TRBJ2-2; D remains unclear. The V and J ends lost 1 base and 0 bases respectively, with 9 bases between them. The CDR3 extends over 16 amino acids. CDR1 and CDR2 from the germline V gene are SGHVS and FNYEAQ. The CDR3 region is CASSLVPTTNTGELFF. The DNA of the CDR3 is TGTGCCAGCAGCTTAGTTCCAACAACGAACACCGGGGAGCTGTTTTTT. Supplemented by reference TRBV7-6 and TRBJ2-2, the full variable domain reads GAGVSQSPRYKVTKRGQDVALRCDPISGHVSLYWYRQALGQGPEFLTYFNYEAQQDKSGLPNDRFSAERPEGSISTLTIQRTEQRDSAMYRCASSLVPTTNTGELFFGEGSRLTVL.

The chain links TRBV5-1 to TRBJ2-1; 8 nucleotides match TRBD2. Germline V gene data show CDR1 as SGHRS and CDR2 as YFSETQ. The CDR3 is made up of 17 amino acids. Trimming at V came to 0 bases and at J to 8 bases, leaving 13 bases not matched to a gene. The CDR3 sequence: CASSLEYTSGRPYEQFF. DNA of the CDR3: TGCGCCAGCAGCTTGGAGTATACTAGCGGACGCCCCTATGAGCAGTTCTTC. Full variable domain (missing parts from reference TRBV5-1 and TRBJ2-1): KAGVTQTPRYLIKTRGQQVTLSCSPISGHRSVSWYQQTPGQGLQFLFEYFSETQRNKGNFPGRFSGRQFSNSRSEMNVSTLELGDSALYLCASSLEYTSGRPYEQFFGPGTRLTVL.

This clone was seen once. The genes are TRBV5-1 and TRBJ1-1, with D perhaps TRBD1 (5 bases). V was shortened by 4 bases and J by 0 bases, with 13 bases between the two germline ends. The CDR3 covers 15 residues. Per germline, CDR1 SGHRS and CDR2 YFSETQ. CDR3: CASSKIPGLNTEAFF. The CDR3 DNA follows: TGCGCCAGCAGCAAAATTCCGGGACTGAACACTGAAGCTTTCTTT.

The chain links TRBV2 to TRBJ2-3; D uncertain. This CDR3 has 14 residues. V was trimmed by 8 bases and J by 2 bases, leaving 14 bases between them. CDR1 is SNHLY and CDR2 is FYNNEI in the germline V gene. CDR3 DNA: TGTGCCAGCGTAGGAAGGGCCTCCACAGATACGCAGTATTTT. Amino acid sequence: CASVGRASTDTQYF.

The chain is built from TRBV13 and TRBJ2-7, with D unresolved. CDR3 length: 14 residues. The germline gives CDR1 PRHDT, CDR2 FYEKMQ (reference sequence). Trimming pared 2 bases from V and 4 bases from J, leaving 12 bases between. The CDR3 DNA follows: TGTGCCAGCAGCTTAACAGATACATCTTACGAGCAGTACTTC. Translating gives CASSLTDTSYEQYF.

The chain carries TRBV30 and TRBJ1-6; no clear D. The CDR3 runs 12 residues. Trimming took 2 bases from V and 9 from J, leaving 8 bases between them. Germline CDR1 reads GTSNPN; CDR2 reads SVGIG (reference sequence). The CDR3 protein is CAWSLDASPLHF. CDR3 bases: TGTGCCTGGAGTCTTGATGCTTCACCCCTCCACTTT.

The rearrangement links TRBV5-1 to TRBJ2-1, with 9 bases aligning to TRBD2. V lost 3 bases to trimming and J lost 7 bases; unmatched junction nucleotides: 8. Per the germline V gene, CDR1 is SGHRS and CDR2 is YFSETQ. The CDR3 has 15 amino acids. In DNA form, the CDR3 reads TGCGCCAGCAGCTCTATAGCGGGGGCCGCGAATGAGCAGTTCTTC. This sequence encodes CASSSIAGAANEQFF.

DNA of the CDR3: TGTGCCTGGAGCCCGGGCCCCGAATACGAGCAGTACTTC. It codes for CAWSPGPEYEQYF. The chain recombines TRBV30 with TRBJ2-7; no reliable D call. Germline V gives CDR1 GTSNPN, CDR2 SVGIG (reference sequence). This CDR3 has 13 amino acids. Trimming cost V 3 bases and J 4 bases, with 13 bases left between them.

This rearrangement joins TRBV9 to TRBJ1-1; D might be TRBD1 (5 bases). CDR1 and CDR2 (germline): SGDLS, YYNGEE. The V end lost 2 bases, the J end lost 0 bases, and 11 bases lay between the germline ends. CDR3 size: 15 residues. CDR3 sequence reads: CASSVTTDMNTEAFF. The CDR3 DNA follows: TGTGCCAGCAGCGTTACTACGGACATGAACACTGAAGCTTTCTTT.

The J gene is TRBJ2-1, the V gene TRBV11-3, with a weak D call TRBD1 (6 bases). CDR3 length: 13 amino acids. Germline V gives CDR1 SGHNT, CDR2 YENEEA. Trimming left V 6 bases short and J 6 bases short, with 12 bases between. The CDR3 spells CASSSQGGNEQFF. CDR3 sequence (DNA): TGTGCCAGCAGTTCACAGGGTGGCAATGAGCAGTTCTTC. Combining the CDR3 with reference TRBV11-3 and TRBJ2-1 gives the whole variable domain EAGVVQSPRYKIIEKKQPVAFWCNPISGHNTLYWYLQNLGQGPELLIRYENEEAVDDSQLPKDRFSAERLKGVDSTLKIQPAELGDSAVYLCASSSQGGNEQFFGPGTRLTVL.

V gene TRBV2 combines with J gene TRBJ2-1; D tentatively reads TRBD1 or TRBD2 (5 bases each). Germline CDR1 is SNHLY and CDR2 is FYNNEI. Trimming pared 4 bases from V and 10 bases from J, leaving 14 bases between. This CDR3 has 13 amino acids. CDR3 sequence (DNA): TGTGCCAGCAGTGCAGGACTGGGGCGCGAGCAGTTCTTC. It encodes CASSAGLGREQFF.

The chain recombines TRBV9 with TRBJ2-7; maybe TRBD1 (6 bases). Germline V CDR1 and CDR2: SGDLS, YYNGEE. Between the trimmed V and J ends, which lost 3 bases and 1 base, there was a span of 8 bases. CDR3 size: 13 residues. The DNA for the CDR3 is TGTGCCAGCAGCGGGGGACATTCCTACGAGCAGTACTTC. It is translated as CASSGGHSYEQYF.

J is TRBJ2-5 and V is TRBV5-1; D is possibly TRBD1 (6 bases). The J call may be wrong; the DNA end is better matched by TRBJ2-7. This CDR3 spans 14 amino acids. Germline V gene lookup returns CDR1 SGHRS and CDR2 YFSETQ. The CDR3 region is CASSLGTEPYEQYF. The CDR3 bases are TGCGCCAGCAGCTTGGGGACAGAGCCCTACGAGCAGTACTTC.

This clone appeared once. The chain uses TRBV29-1 and TRBJ2-7; no reliable D call. The CDR3 is 11 residues long. V lost 2 bases to trimming and J lost 4 bases, with 6 bases between them. CDR1 and CDR2 from the germline V gene are SQVTM and ANQGSEA. The CDR3 reads CSVEYLYEQYF. The CDR3 bases are TGCAGCGTTGAATACCTTTACGAGCAGTACTTC.

V usage is TRBV4-1 and J usage is TRBJ2-2, with D unresolved. The germline V gene has CDR1 MGHRA and CDR2 YSYEKL. V was shortened by 3 bases and J by 6 bases, with 11 bases between the two germline ends. The CDR3 covers 14 residues. CDR3 nucleotides: TGCGCCAGCAGCCAGGAGCCCGGCTCCGGGGAGCTGTTTTTT. This gives the protein CASSQEPGSGELFF.

The chain couples TRBV14 to TRBJ2-7; 7 bases match TRBD1. Germline V gives CDR1 SGHDN, CDR2 FVKESK. V shed 4 bases and J 1 base; nucleotides not matched to a gene: 1. CDR3 length: 13 amino acids. The CDR3 DNA follows: TGTGCCAGCAGCCGACAGGGTTCCTACGAGCAGTACTTC. It is translated as CASSRQGSYEQYF.